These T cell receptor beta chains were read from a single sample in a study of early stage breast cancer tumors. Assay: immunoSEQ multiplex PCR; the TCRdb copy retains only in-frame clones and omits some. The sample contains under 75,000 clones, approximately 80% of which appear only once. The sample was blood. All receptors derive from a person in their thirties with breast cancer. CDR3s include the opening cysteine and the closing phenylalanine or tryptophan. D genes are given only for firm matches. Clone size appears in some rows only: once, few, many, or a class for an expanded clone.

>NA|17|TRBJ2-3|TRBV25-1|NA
CASSPPATEGRTDTQYF
TGTGCCAGCAGTCCCCCAGCTACAGAGGGACGCACAGATACGCAGTATTTT
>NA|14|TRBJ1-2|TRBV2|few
CASSEWEGGDGYTF
TGTGCCAGCAGTGAGTGGGAGGGCGGTGATGGCTACACCTTC
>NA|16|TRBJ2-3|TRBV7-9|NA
CASSLLVLHSTDTQYF
TGTGCCAGCAGCCTATTAGTCTTACATAGCACAGATACGCAGTATTTT
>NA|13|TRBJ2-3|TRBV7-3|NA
CASGKGDTDTQYF
TGTGCCAGCGGTAAGGGAGACACAGATACGCAGTATTTT
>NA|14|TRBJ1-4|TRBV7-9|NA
CASSQSSQDEKLFF
TGTGCCAGCAGCCAGTCGTCTCAGGATGAAAAACTGTTTTTT
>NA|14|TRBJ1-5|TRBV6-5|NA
CASSLWGANQPQHF
TGTGCCAGCAGCCTCTGGGGAGCTAATCAGCCCCAGCATTTT
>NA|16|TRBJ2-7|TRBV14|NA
CASSPTRRAAVDEQYF
TGTGCCAGCAGCCCGACTAGGCGGGCAGCGGTCGACGAGCAGTACTTC
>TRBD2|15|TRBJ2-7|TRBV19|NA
CASIDSGTSADEQYF
TGTGCCAGTATTGACTCCGGGACTAGCGCGGACGAGCAGTACTTC
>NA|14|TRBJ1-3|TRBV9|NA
CASSPRQIGNTIYF
TGTGCCAGCAGCCCGAGACAGATAGGAAACACCATATATTTT
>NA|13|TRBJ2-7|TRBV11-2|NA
CASSLAQHYEQYF
TGTGCCAGCAGCTTGGCACAGCACTACGAGCAGTACTTC
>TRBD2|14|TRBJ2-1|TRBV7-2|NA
CASSRTSGYNEQFF
TGTGCCAGCAGTCGGACTAGCGGCTACAATGAGCAGTTCTTC
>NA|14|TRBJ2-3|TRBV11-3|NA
CASSRLTSPDTQYF
TGTGCCAGCAGCCGCTTGACATCACCAGATACGCAGTATTTT
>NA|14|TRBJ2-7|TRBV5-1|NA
CASSLREPKYEQYF
TGCGCCAGCAGCTTGAGGGAGCCGAAGTACGAGCAGTACTTC
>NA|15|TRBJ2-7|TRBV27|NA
CASSLVPGLTYEQYF
TGTGCCAGCAGTTTAGTCCCGGGCCTTACCTACGAGCAGTACTTC
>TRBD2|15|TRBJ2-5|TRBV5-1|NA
CASSSGASGQETQYF
TGCGCCAGCAGCTCCGGGGCTAGCGGACAAGAGACCCAGTACTTC
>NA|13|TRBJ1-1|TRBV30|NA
CAWSFGGGHEAFF
TGTGCCTGGAGTTTTGGCGGGGGGCATGAAGCTTTCTTT
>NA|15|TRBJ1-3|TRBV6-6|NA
CASSYSTVSGNTIYF
TGTGCCAGCAGTTACTCGACAGTCTCTGGAAACACCATATATTTT
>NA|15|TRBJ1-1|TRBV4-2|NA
CASSQVGGHNTEAFF
TGTGCCAGCAGCCAAGTAGGCGGCCACAACACTGAAGCTTTCTTT
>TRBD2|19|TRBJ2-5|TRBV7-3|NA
CASSSGGGSGIGGEETQYF
TGTGCCAGCAGCTCCGGCGGCGGTAGCGGGATCGGAGGGGAAGAGACCCAGTACTTC
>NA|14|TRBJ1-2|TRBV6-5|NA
CASSEQGGKGGYTF
TGTGCCAGCAGCGAACAGGGTGGTAAGGGCGGCTACACCTTC
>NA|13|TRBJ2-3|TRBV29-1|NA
CSVDVVSADTQYF
TGCAGCGTTGACGTCGTGTCGGCAGATACGCAGTATTTT
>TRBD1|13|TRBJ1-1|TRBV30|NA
CAWSMTGGTEAFF
TGTGCCTGGAGTATGACAGGGGGCACTGAAGCTTTCTTT
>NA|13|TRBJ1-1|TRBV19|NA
CASSIVRVTEAFF
TGTGCCAGTAGTATCGTCCGAGTCACTGAAGCTTTCTTT
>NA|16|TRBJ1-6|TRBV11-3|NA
CASSLSPYLLRTPLHF
TGTGCCAGCAGCTTAAGCCCTTACCTACTTAGGACACCCCTCCACTTT
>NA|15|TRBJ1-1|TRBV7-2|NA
CASSWGGRPNTEAFF
TGTGCCAGCAGCTGGGGTGGACGGCCCAACACTGAAGCTTTCTTT
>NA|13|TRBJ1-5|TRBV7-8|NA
CASSLSDRQPQHF
TGTGCCAGCAGCTTGTCGGATAGGCAGCCCCAGCATTTT
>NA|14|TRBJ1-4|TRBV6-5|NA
CASSLRSTNEKLFF
TGTGCCAGCAGCCTTAGATCAACTAATGAAAAACTGTTTTTT
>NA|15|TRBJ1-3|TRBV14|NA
CASSQERRSGNTIYF
TGTGCCAGCAGCCAAGAACGGCGTTCTGGAAACACCATATATTTT
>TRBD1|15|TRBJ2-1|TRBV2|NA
CASRGGLGGSSEQFF
TGTGCCAGCAGAGGGGGTCTAGGGGGCTCCAGTGAGCAGTTCTTC
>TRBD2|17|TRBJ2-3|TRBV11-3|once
CASSLAPTSGHKDTQYF
TGTGCCAGCAGCTTAGCTCCGACTAGCGGGCACAAAGATACGCAGTATTTT
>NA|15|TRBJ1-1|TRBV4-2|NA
CASSQGAGTFAEAFF
TGTGCCAGCAGCCAGGGGGCAGGGACTTTTGCTGAAGCTTTCTTT
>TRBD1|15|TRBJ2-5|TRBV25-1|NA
CASSEYGTGKETQYF
TGTGCCAGCAGTGAATATGGGACAGGGAAAGAGACCCAGTACTTC
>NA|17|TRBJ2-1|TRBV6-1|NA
CASSGTLGGPLDNEQFF
TGTGCCAGCAGTGGAACCTTAGGGGGGCCCTTAGACAATGAGCAGTTCTTC
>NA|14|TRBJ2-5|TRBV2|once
CASSVQGRKETQYF
TGTGCCAGCAGTGTCCAGGGGAGGAAGGAGACCCAGTACTTC
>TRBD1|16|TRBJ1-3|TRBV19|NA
CASSIDRGAWRNTIYF
TGTGCCAGTAGTATCGACAGGGGCGCGTGGAGAAACACCATATATTTT
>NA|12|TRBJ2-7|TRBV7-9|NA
CASSHPLSEQYF
TGTGCCAGCAGCCATCCCCTTTCCGAGCAGTACTTC
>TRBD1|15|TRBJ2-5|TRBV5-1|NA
CASSTGQALGETQYF
TGCGCCAGCAGCACCGGACAGGCTCTAGGGGAGACCCAGTACTTC
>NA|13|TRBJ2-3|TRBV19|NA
CASSIVGTDTQYF
TGTGCCAGTAGTATAGTCGGCACAGATACGCAGTATTTT
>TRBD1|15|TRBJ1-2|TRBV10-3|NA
CAISEQGTGGFGYTF
TGTGCCATCAGTGAGCAGGGGACAGGGGGATTTGGCTACACCTTC
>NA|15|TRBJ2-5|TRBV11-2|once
CASSGGGGSMETQYF
TGTGCCAGCAGCGGGGGGGGCGGGAGCATGGAGACCCAGTACTTC
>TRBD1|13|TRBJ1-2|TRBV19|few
CASTTGLGYGYTF
TGTGCCAGTACGACAGGGTTGGGATATGGCTACACCTTC
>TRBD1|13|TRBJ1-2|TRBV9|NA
CASSPGQGGGYTF
TGTGCCAGCAGCCCGGGACAGGGTGGCGGCTACACCTTC
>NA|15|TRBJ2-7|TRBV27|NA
CASSMIQHASYEQYF
TGTGCCAGCAGTATGATACAGCACGCTTCCTACGAGCAGTACTTC
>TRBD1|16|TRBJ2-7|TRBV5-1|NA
CASSSNPGQGLHEQYF
TGCGCCAGCAGCTCCAACCCGGGACAGGGTCTCCACGAGCAGTACTTC
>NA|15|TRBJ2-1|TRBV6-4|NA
CASRAGVDSYNEQFF
TGTGCCAGTAGGGCCGGCGTTGACTCCTACAATGAGCAGTTCTTC
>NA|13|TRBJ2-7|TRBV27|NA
CASSWAGDYEQYF
TGTGCCAGCAGTTGGGCCGGCGATTACGAGCAGTACTTC
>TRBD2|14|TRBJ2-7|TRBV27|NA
CASSFQAGVQEQYF
TGTGCCAGCAGTTTTCAAGCGGGAGTACAAGAGCAGTACTTC
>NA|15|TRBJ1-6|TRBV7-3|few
CASSLTSMGNSPLHF
TGTGCCAGCAGCTTAACCTCCATGGGGAATTCACCCCTCCACTTT